The source of this TCR beta chain is a study of blood T cell repertoires in COVID-19. Study as a whole: Material from acute and convalescent COVID-19 was sourced from the United States, Italy and Spain.

Original methodology: Reference gene primer amplification gave nucleated cell count estimates. Sequencing used immunoSEQ multiplex PCR; TCRdb keeps in-frame clones, though not all of them. V and J calls plus clone size are reproduced from that table; the DNA served to infer D and trimming. The profile shows under 150,000 clones, around 80% of them singletons. J lost 5 bases, V lost 8 bases, and 8 bases had no gene match. The CDR3 has 14 residues. CDR1 KGHDR and CDR2 SFDVKD come from the germline V gene. The specimen was peripheral blood. The TCR comes from a man between 60 and 75 years old with acute or convalescent COVID-19. V is TRBV24-1 and J is TRBJ2-1; 7 positions match TRBD2. The CDR3 nucleotides read TGTGCCACCACAACTAGCGAGTTGCACAATGAGCAGTTCTTC. Amino acids: CATTTSELHNEQFF.